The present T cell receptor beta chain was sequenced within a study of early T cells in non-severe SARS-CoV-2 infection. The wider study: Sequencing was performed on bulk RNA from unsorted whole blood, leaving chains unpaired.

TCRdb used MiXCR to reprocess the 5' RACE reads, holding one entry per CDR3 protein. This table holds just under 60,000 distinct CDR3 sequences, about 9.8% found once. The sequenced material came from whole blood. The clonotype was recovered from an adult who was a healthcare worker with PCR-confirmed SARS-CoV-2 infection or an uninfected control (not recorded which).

CDR3 DNA sequence: TGCGCCAGCAGCCAAGATACCTCAGATACGCAGTATTTT. Translation: CASSQDTSDTQYF. This rearrangement joins TRBV4-1 to TRBJ2-3; no firm D call. This CDR3 comprises 13 residues. Trimming shortened V by 0 bases and J by 4 bases, and 5 bases separated the two germline ends. Germline V gene sequence: CDR1 MGHRA, CDR2 YSYEKL.